Each of the 23 T cell receptor beta chains below was sequenced from the same sample in a study of control samples from healthy donors and cancer patients. Clones were read by immunoSEQ multiplex PCR, and TCRdb kept only the in-frame ones, dropping some. The sample consists of 160,000 or so clones, approximately 94% of them appearing once. The sample comprised PBMCs. These TCRs come from a man between 60 and 75 years old with colorectal cancer.

The chain has TRBV6-5 and TRBJ1-5; D not certain. V lost 8 bases and J lost 5, with 4 bases in between. CDR3 length: 10 residues. Germline V gene sequence: CDR1 MNHEY, CDR2 SVGAGI. The DNA for the CDR3 is TGTGCCAGCGATGATCAGCCCCAGCATTTT. This translates into CASDDQPQHF.

The J gene is TRBJ2-7, the V gene TRBV27; the match to TRBD2 covers 10 bases. Germline V gives CDR1 MNHEY, CDR2 SMNVEV (reference sequence). The CDR3 has 16 amino acids. V shed 4 bases and J 0 bases; nucleotides not matched to a gene: 6. The CDR3 nucleotides are TGTGCCAGCAGTTGGGGAGCTAGCGGGAGCTCCTACGAGCAGTACTTC. It codes for CASSWGASGSSYEQYF.

The V call is TRBV6-1, the J call TRBJ2-4, with 9 bases matching TRBD2. Losses at the gene ends were 2 bases for V and 6 bases for J; bases not matched to a gene: 8. The CDR3 is made up of 16 amino acids. From germline, CDR1 is MNHNS and CDR2 SASEGT. In DNA, the CDR3 is TGTGCCAGCAGTGAATATGGTAGCGGGGGAGTAAACATTCAGTACTTC. Translating gives CASSEYGSGGVNIQYF.

The chain recombines TRBV4-1 with TRBJ1-6; TRBD1 agrees at 11 bases. Germline V gene data show CDR1 as MGHRA and CDR2 as YSYEKL. This CDR3 region has 20 residues. V was clipped by 1 base and J by 0 bases; unmatched bases: 8. In DNA, the CDR3 is TGCGCCAGCAGCCAAGTCGGGAGGGACAGGGGGGACTCCTATAATTCACCCCTCCACTTT. It codes for CASSQVGRDRGDSYNSPLHF.

This rearrangement joins TRBV6-5 to TRBJ1-4, with TRBD1 matching 8 bases. Germline V CDR1 and CDR2: MNHEY, SVGAGI. V shed 7 bases, J shed 8 bases, and the junction held 9 bases outside the gene matches. The length of the CDR3 is 14 residues. The CDR3 protein is CASTSGQASEKLFF. CDR3 nucleotide sequence: TGTGCCAGCACCTCGGGACAGGCTAGCGAAAAACTGTTTTTT.

The chain combines TRBV15 with TRBJ2-1, with D unresolved. V was shortened by 1 base and J by 1 base, with 11 bases between the two germline ends. The CDR3 runs to 16 residues. Germline CDR1 reads LNHNV; CDR2 reads YYDKDF (reference sequence). CDR3 in DNA: TGTGCCACCAGCAGAGTCCTAGAGTCTTCCTACAATGAGCAGTTCTTC. This codes for CATSRVLESSYNEQFF.

The chain recombines TRBV10-3 with TRBJ2-3; TRBD2 matches at 10 bases. The CDR3 extends over 18 amino acids. Germline V gene lookup returns CDR1 ENHRY and CDR2 SYGVKD. Unmatched junction bases numbered 19, after V lost 7 bases and J lost 6 bases. CDR3 DNA: TGTGCCATCAAGGGGGGGCCGGGCCTAGCGGGGGCCGGGGATACGCAGTATTTT. Residues: CAIKGGPGLAGAGDTQYF.

V and J are TRBV5-4 and TRBJ2-2; 13 nucleotides line up with TRBD2. Per germline, CDR1 SGHNT and CDR2 YYREEE (reference sequence). CDR3 length: 16 residues. V trimming: 1 base; J trimming: 7 bases; junction bases outside the gene matches: 4. In DNA form, the CDR3 reads TGTGCCAGCAGCTTGACTAGCGGGGGGGCCGGCGGGGAGCTGTTTTTT. Protein product: CASSLTSGGAGGELFF.

The V and J genes are TRBV5-4 and TRBJ1-2; 9 bases align to TRBD1. The CDR3 has 17 amino acids. The V gene end was trimmed by 4 bases and the J gene end by 1 base; junction bases not matched to a gene: 11. CDR1 and CDR2 from the germline V gene are SGHNT and YYREEE (reference sequence). The CDR3 region is CASSPGTGRNLNYGYTF. The CDR3 coding sequence is TGTGCCAGCAGCCCCGGGACAGGGAGAAACCTTAACTATGGCTACACCTTC.

V is TRBV6-5 and J is TRBJ1-5; possible D gene TRBD1, 5 bases. Deletions cut 4 bases from V and 3 bases from J, with 7 bases between. Germline loops: CDR1 MNHEY, CDR2 SVGAGI. This CDR3 contains 13 residues. This CDR3 reads CASSWGYNQPQHF. CDR3 DNA: TGTGCCAGCAGTTGGGGGTACAATCAGCCCCAGCATTTT.

This clone appeared a single time. The chain links TRBV6-5 to TRBJ1-4; perhaps TRBD1 as D (5 bases). Germline V gives CDR1 MNHEY, CDR2 SVGAGI. V shed 6 bases and J shed 8 bases, with 16 bases lying between them. This CDR3 contains 14 residues. CDR3 in DNA: TGTGCCAGCAGCCTCCGGTTCGGGGACGAAAAACTGTTTTTT. Translation: CASSLRFGDEKLFF.

The V call is TRBV11-2, the J call TRBJ1-2, with a tentative D call TRBD1 (5 bases). The CDR3 has 15 residues. The germline V and J ends were trimmed by 1 base and 0 bases, with 9 bases remaining between them. From germline, CDR1 is SGHAT and CDR2 FQNNGV. CDR3: CASSLVQGANYGYTF. The CDR3 region has the DNA TGTGCCAGCAGCTTAGTTCAGGGCGCTAACTATGGCTACACCTTC. The full variable domain, in which reference TRBV11-2 and TRBJ1-2 provide the parts outside the CDR3, is EAGVAQSPRYKIIEKRQSVAFWCNPISGHATLYWYQQILGQGPKLLIQFQNNGVVDDSQLPKDRFSAERLKGVDSTLKIQPAKLEDSAVYLCASSLVQGANYGYTFGSGTRLTVV.

The chain joins TRBV5-6 to TRBJ2-4; 8 bases agree with TRBD1. The CDR3 covers 13 residues. The V gene's germline CDR1 is SGHDT and CDR2 YYEEEE. With V trimmed by 4 bases and J by 6 bases, 3 bases remained unmatched. CDR3 in DNA: TGTGCCAGCAGCCTCGGACAGGGAAACATTCAGTACTTC. This codes for CASSLGQGNIQYF.

This clone came up once. The V gene is TRBV10-3, the J gene TRBJ1-1, with D uncertain. V was cut by 4 bases and J by 5 bases, with 8 bases left in between. Germline V gene sequence: CDR1 ENHRY, CDR2 SYGVKD. CDR3 length: 12 amino acids. The CDR3 region is CAISATETEAFF. The CDR3 DNA follows: TGTGCCATCAGTGCTACAGAGACTGAAGCTTTCTTT.

Remarks on this clone: Other DNA sequences in this specimen translate into the identical CDR3. The rearrangement joins TRBV18 to TRBJ2-1; 9 bases line up with TRBD1. The CDR3 contains 16 residues. The germline V gene encodes CDR1 KGHSH and CDR2 LQKENI. The V and J ends lost 0 bases and 1 base, in that order; junction bases with no gene match: 1. CDR3 sequence: CASSPPGQGSYNEQFF. CDR3 DNA sequence: TGTGCCAGCTCACCACCGGGACAGGGTTCCTACAATGAGCAGTTCTTC.

The rearrangement uses TRBV28 and TRBJ1-5; a possible D gene is TRBD1 (6 bases). V lost 7 bases and J lost 0, with 19 bases in between. Germline CDR1 MDHEN, CDR2 SYDVKM. The CDR3 runs to 17 residues. The CDR3 is CASTFSQDSYSNQPQHF. CDR3 sequence (DNA): TGTGCCAGCACCTTTTCCCAGGACAGCTATAGCAATCAGCCCCAGCATTTT.

The rearrangement uses TRBV30 and TRBJ1-4, with D hard to call. With 0 bases removed from V and 4 bases from J, the gap between germline ends came to 6 bases. Germline values: CDR1 GTSNPN, CDR2 SVGIG (reference sequence). CDR3 length equals 13 residues. The CDR3 loop reads CAWSVRINEKLFF. CDR3 in DNA: TGTGCCTGGAGTGTACGGATTAATGAAAAACTGTTTTTT.

The chain combines TRBV9 with TRBJ1-1; TRBD1 aligns across 7 bases. Germline V CDR1 and CDR2: SGDLS, YYNGEE. The CDR3 length is 13 residues. V lost 4 bases, J lost 3 bases, and 3 bases stayed unmatched. The CDR3 region has the DNA TGTGCCAGCAGCCTTGACAGGGACACTGAAGCTTTCTTT. Translation gives CASSLDRDTEAFF.

The CDR3 nucleotides are TGTGCCAGCCTCAGCAGAATGAACACTGAAGCTTTCTTT. Its protein is CASLSRMNTEAFF. This chain connects TRBV6-5 to TRBJ1-1; D gene uncertain. Per the germline V gene, CDR1 is MNHEY and CDR2 is SVGAGI. The CDR3 totals 13 residues. V lost 8 bases, J lost 0 bases, and 10 bases lay in between.

As DNA, the CDR3 is TGCGCCAGCAGCTTGGGACTTGGTGAGCAGTTCTTC. This encodes CASSLGLGEQFF. V usage is TRBV5-1 and J usage is TRBJ2-1, with D unresolved. Deletions cut 0 bases from V and 9 bases from J, with 7 bases between. The CDR3 runs 12 residues. Germline V gene data show CDR1 as SGHRS and CDR2 as YFSETQ.

The chain employs TRBV19 and TRBJ1-1, with TRBD1 as a possible D gene (5 bases). The CDR3 is 14 amino acids. Germline loops: CDR1 LNHDA, CDR2 SQIVND (reference sequence). V was clipped by 3 bases and J by 4 bases, with 12 bases between them. This CDR3 is CASSIPGLGTEAFF. The DNA of the CDR3 is TGTGCCAGTAGTATCCCAGGGTTGGGCACTGAAGCTTTCTTT. Complete variable domain (other parts from reference TRBV19 and TRBJ1-1): DGGITQSPKYLFRKEGQNVTLSCEQNLNHDAMYWYRQDPGQGLRLIYYSQIVNDFQKGDIAEGYSVSREKKESFPLTVTSAQKNPTAFYLCASSIPGLGTEAFFGQGTRLTVV.

The gene calls are TRBV6-5 and TRBJ1-6; no firm D call. The ends were cut back, 6 bases at V and 7 bases at J, with 7 bases in the middle. Germline assignment: CDR1 MNHEY and CDR2 SVGAGI. This CDR3 spans 12 amino acids. In DNA form, the CDR3 reads TGTGCCAGCAGCGGAAACAATTCACCCCTCCACTTT. The encoded protein is CASSGNNSPLHF.

This clone was seen a single time. V usage is TRBV9 and J usage is TRBJ1-3; unclear D gene. The germline gives CDR1 SGDLS, CDR2 YYNGEE. This CDR3 has 14 residues. V lost 0 bases to trimming and J lost 0 bases, with 4 bases between them. CDR3 coding DNA: TGTGCCAGCAGCGTAGGGGCCTCTGGAAACACCATATATTTT. Amino acid sequence: CASSVGASGNTIYF.